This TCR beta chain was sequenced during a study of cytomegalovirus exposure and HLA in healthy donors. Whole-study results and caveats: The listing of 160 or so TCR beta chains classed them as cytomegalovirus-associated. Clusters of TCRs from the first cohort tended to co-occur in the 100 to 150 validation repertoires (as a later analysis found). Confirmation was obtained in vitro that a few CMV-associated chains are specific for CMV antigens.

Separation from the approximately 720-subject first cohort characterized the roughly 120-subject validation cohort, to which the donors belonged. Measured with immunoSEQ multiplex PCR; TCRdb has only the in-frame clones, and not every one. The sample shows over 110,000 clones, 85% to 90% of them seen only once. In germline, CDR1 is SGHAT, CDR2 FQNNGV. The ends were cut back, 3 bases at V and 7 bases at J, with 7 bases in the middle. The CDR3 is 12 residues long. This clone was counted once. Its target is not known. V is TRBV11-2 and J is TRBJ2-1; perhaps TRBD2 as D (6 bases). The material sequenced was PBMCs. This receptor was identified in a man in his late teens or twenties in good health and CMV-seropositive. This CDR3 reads CASSFGGNEQFF. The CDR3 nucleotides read TGTGCCAGCAGCTTCGGGGGAAATGAGCAGTTCTTC.